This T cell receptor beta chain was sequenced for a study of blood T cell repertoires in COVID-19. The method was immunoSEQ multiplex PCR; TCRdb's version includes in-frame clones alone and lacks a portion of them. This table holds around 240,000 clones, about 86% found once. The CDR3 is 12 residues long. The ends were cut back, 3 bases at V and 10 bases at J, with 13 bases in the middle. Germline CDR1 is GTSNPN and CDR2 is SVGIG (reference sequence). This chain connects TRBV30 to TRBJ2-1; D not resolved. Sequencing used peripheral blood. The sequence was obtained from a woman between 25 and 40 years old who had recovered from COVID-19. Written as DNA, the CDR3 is TGTGCCTGGAGGCTTTATCTGGAGGAGCAGTTCTTC. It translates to CAWRLYLEEQFF.